These T cell receptor beta chains were read from a single sample in a study of control samples from healthy donors and cancer patients. Clones were read by immunoSEQ multiplex PCR, and TCRdb kept only the in-frame ones, dropping some. The sample has about 230,000 clones, about 80% seen once. Sample: PBMCs. The receptors stem from a woman aged 60-75 years with lung cancer. Both conserved end residues are part of each CDR3. The order of the fields is D gene, J gene, clone size, V gene, CDR3 DNA, CDR3 protein. A D gene is named only where the DNA matches it firmly. Some rows mark clone size as missing; the rest say once, few, many or name a class of expanded clone.

>TRBD1|TRBJ1-4|-|TRBV28
TGTGCCAGCAGTTTGGCGGACAGGGTTCAAAATGAAAAACTGTTTTTT
CASSLADRVQNEKLFF
>-|TRBJ2-3|-|TRBV7-6
TGTGCCAGCAGATCCTTCTCTAGCGCAGATACGCAGTATTTT
CASRSFSSADTQYF
>-|TRBJ2-5|-|TRBV3-1/TRBV3-2
TGTGCCAGCAGCCTCCCCCGGACTGGCCAAGAGACCCAGTACTTC
CASSLPRTGQETQYF
>-|TRBJ2-1|-|TRBV9
TGTGCCAGCAGCGTAGCCGGGACACCCTACAATGAGCAGTTCTTC
CASSVAGTPYNEQFF
>-|TRBJ2-1|-|TRBV7-3
TGTGCCAGCAGCTTAGGGCAGGGGACTCACAATGAGCAGTTCTTC
CASSLGQGTHNEQFF
>-|TRBJ1-2|-|TRBV19
TGTGCCAGTAGTAAAGCCCATGCCCTGGATGGCTACACCTTC
CASSKAHALDGYTF
>-|TRBJ2-1|-|TRBV30
TGTGCCTGGCAATTGCGGGCGGGAAACAATGAGCAGTTCTTC
CAWQLRAGNNEQFF
>-|TRBJ2-5|-|TRBV11-2
TGTGCCAGTAACCAGTACCAAGAGACCCAGTACTTC
CASNQYQETQYF
>-|TRBJ1-3|-|TRBV6-1
TGTGCCAGCAGTGAGGTGGAGGTAGTGGGAGGAAACACCATATATTTT
CASSEVEVVGGNTIYF
>TRBD1|TRBJ1-2|-|TRBV6-1
TGTGCCAGCAGTGATAACAGGGGTCCGTACTATGGCTACACCTTC
CASSDNRGPYYGYTF
>-|TRBJ2-3|-|TRBV28
TGTGCCAGCAGCACGAGCGTAGATACGCAGTATTTT
CASSTSVDTQYF
>-|TRBJ1-1|-|TRBV5-1
TGCGCCAGCAGCACCGGGTTAATGAACACTGAAGCTTTCTTT
CASSTGLMNTEAFF
>-|TRBJ1-2|once|TRBV19
TGTGCCAGTAGCCCCCGGGAGTACTATGGCTACACCTTC
CASSPREYYGYTF
>-|TRBJ2-7|-|TRBV10-3
TGTGCCATCAGTGGGACAGTCGGTTCCTACGAGCAGTACTTC
CAISGTVGSYEQYF
>-|TRBJ2-7|few|TRBV7-3
TGTGCCAGCAGCCCCCAGGGCGGCTACGAGCAGTACTTC
CASSPQGGYEQYF
>TRBD1|TRBJ1-4|-|TRBV19
TGTGCCAGTAGTATCATTTCTACAGGGGATGCGAAACTGTTTTTT
CASSIISTGDAKLFF
>TRBD1|TRBJ2-7|-|TRBV5-1
TGCGCCAGCACCGCCGGGACAGCCTACGAGCAGTACTTC
CASTAGTAYEQYF
>-|TRBJ2-7|-|TRBV12-2
TGTGCAAGTCGCTTAGCGTGGACGTGGGGGTACGAGCAGTACTTC
CASRLAWTWGYEQYF
>TRBD2|TRBJ2-7|-|TRBV24-1
TGTGCCACCAGTGATCCCGGGGGGACTAGTTCCTACGAGCAGTACTTC
CATSDPGGTSSYEQYF
>-|TRBJ1-2|-|TRBV6-2/TRBV6-3
TGTGCCAGCAGCAACCAATACGGAGACTATGGCTACACCTTC
CASSNQYGDYGYTF
>TRBD2|TRBJ2-7|-|TRBV25-1
TGTGCCGCGGGACTATTCTACGAGCAGTACTTC
CAAGLFYEQYF
>TRBD1|TRBJ1-1|-|TRBV5-1
TGCGCCAGCAGCTCGGGACAGGGTAACACTGAAGCTTTCTTT
CASSSGQGNTEAFF
>TRBD1|TRBJ2-7|few|TRBV20-1
TGCAGTGCTAGTGGGGACAGGCTCCCCTACGAGCAGTACTTC
CSASGDRLPYEQYF
>-|TRBJ1-6|few|TRBV6-1
TGTGCCAGCAGTGAAATGGAAAGATCACCCCTCCACTTT
CASSEMERSPLHF
>TRBD1|TRBJ1-5|-|TRBV19
TGTGCCAGTAGACTGACAGGGGCTCAGCCCCAGCATTTT
CASRLTGAQPQHF
>-|TRBJ2-7|-|TRBV10-3
TGTGCCATCAGTCCTCAGGGATCCTCCTACGAGCAGTACTTC
CAISPQGSSYEQYF
>-|TRBJ1-6|-|TRBV7-9
TGTGCCAGCAGCCCCACCGCGAATCCACCCCTCCACTTT
CASSPTANPPLHF
>TRBD1|TRBJ2-2|-|TRBV4-2
TGTGCCAGCAGCCGAAAGGAGACAGGGATCACCGGGGAGCTGTTTTTT
CASSRKETGITGELFF